The clone carrying this T cell receptor (beta chain) turned up a few times. This specimen belongs to a study of shared clonotypes between healthy human individuals. Turning to the study itself: Three CD4 naive, three CD4 memory, two CD8 naive and one CD8 memory plate were used per donor.

Sequenced by immunoSEQ multiplex PCR; TCRdb stores in-frame clones only, minus some. Of around 2.1 million clones in the sample, around 95% were seen once. Donors included only healthy HIV-negative adults lacking recent acute infections or vaccinations. Only Caucasian adults living in Nashville, Tennessee served as donors. Sequences were obtained from naive CD4+ T cells sorted from blood. This sample's subset: CD45RA+ positively selected. This clonotype was obtained from a man aged 18 to 35 in good health.

Here the CDR3 reads CASSIWGGDSPLHF. As DNA, the CDR3 is TGTGCCAGCAGCATCTGGGGTGGGGATTCACCCCTCCACTTT. The rearrangement joins TRBV6-5 to TRBJ1-6; no clear D. The CDR3 is made up of 14 amino acids. The V and J ends lost 6 bases and 8 bases respectively, with 14 bases between them. Germline V lookup: CDR1 MNHEY, CDR2 SVGAGI.